This passage covers 9 T cell receptor beta chains from one sample sequenced in a study of PD-L1 blockade in urothelial cancer. The time point is: pretreatment peripheral blood. Data came from immunoSEQ multiplex PCR; TCRdb stores just in-frame clones and leaves some out. The sample shows under 100,000 clones, around 89% of them seen only once. Source: PBMCs, taken around atezolizumab (anti-PD-L1) treatment. All receptors come from a man between 60 and 75 years old with urothelial cancer.

This rearrangement joins TRBV28 to TRBJ2-6, with 8 bases aligning to TRBD1. CDR3 size: 17 residues. V trimming: 5 bases; J trimming: 2 bases; junction bases outside the gene matches: 8. The germline V gene encodes CDR1 MDHEN and CDR2 SYDVKM. The CDR3 is CASSPRPGGAGANVLTF. CDR3 nucleotide sequence: TGTGCCAGCAGTCCCCGACCAGGGGGCGCTGGGGCCAACGTCCTGACTTTC.

The chain is built from TRBV7-2 and TRBJ2-7; 9 nucleotides agree with TRBD2. CDR3 length equals 15 residues. The J segment lost 6 bases and the V segment lost 0 bases, leaving 6 bases of the junction unmatched. The germline CDR1 and CDR2 sequences are SGHTA and FQGNSA. In DNA, the CDR3 is TGTGCCAGCAGCTTAGCGGGACTAGCACCTGCCGAGCAGTACTTC. Protein product: CASSLAGLAPAEQYF.

The chain combines TRBV7-2 with TRBJ2-1, with D uncertain. The V end was cut by 5 bases, the J end by 8 bases, with 16 bases between. CDR1 SGHTA and CDR2 FQGNSA come from the germline V gene. This CDR3 spans 14 amino acids. The CDR3 nucleotides read TGTGCCAGCAGCAAAGGCATGATCGGGTATGAGCAGTTCTTC. Encoded protein: CASSKGMIGYEQFF.

The chain joins TRBV7-2 to TRBJ2-7, with 9 positions matching TRBD2. Trimming took 6 bases from V and 5 from J; bases not matched to a gene: 11. This CDR3 is built from 15 residues. In germline, CDR1 is SGHTA, CDR2 FQGNSA. The CDR3 DNA reads as TGTGCCAGCAGTAGAGGGCGGGAGGGCCGAAACGAGCAGTACTTC. Translation gives CASSRGREGRNEQYF.

The CDR3 loop reads CASSLEGRTGTTGELFF. In DNA form, the CDR3 reads TGTGCCAGCAGCTTAGAAGGGAGGACAGGGACGACCGGGGAGCTGTTTTTT. This chain links TRBV7-3 with TRBJ2-2; 8 bases agree with TRBD1. V shed 2 bases, J shed 5 bases, and the junction held 10 bases outside the gene matches. The CDR3 runs to 17 residues. Germline values: CDR1 SGHTA, CDR2 FQGTGA.

The gene calls are TRBV18 and TRBJ1-1; TRBD1 matches at 7 bases. V dropped 0 bases and J dropped 2; count of bases not matched to a gene: 3. This CDR3 has 15 amino acids. Germline values: CDR1 KGHSH, CDR2 LQKENI. CDR3 sequence (DNA): TGTGCCAGCTCACCACCACAGGGGATTAACACTGAAGCTTTCTTT. As protein: CASSPPQGINTEAFF.

J is TRBJ2-3 and V is TRBV15, with D perhaps matching TRBD2 (5 bases). V shed 8 bases and J shed 2 bases, with 11 bases lying between them. Germline V gives CDR1 LNHNV, CDR2 YYDKDF (reference sequence). The CDR3 is 13 residues long. In DNA form, the CDR3 reads TGTGCCACCTCTCTGCGGGTCACAGATACGCAGTATTTT. Translation: CATSLRVTDTQYF. Variable domain in full (rest from reference TRBV15 and TRBJ2-3): DAMVIQNPRYQVTQFGKPVTLSCSQTLNHNVMYWYQQKSSQAPKLLFHYYDKDFNNEADTPDNFQSRRPNTSFCFLDIRSPGLGDTAMYLCATSLRVTDTQYFGPGTRLTVL.

V is TRBV7-2 and J is TRBJ1-5, with no clear D. The CDR3 covers 13 residues. Germline CDR1 reads SGHTA; CDR2 reads FQGNSA. Trimming took 3 bases from V and 4 from J, leaving 7 bases between them. The chain's CDR3 is CASSFGLNQPQHF. The CDR3 nucleotides are TGTGCCAGCAGCTTCGGTCTGAATCAGCCCCAGCATTTT.

CDR3 bases: TGTGCCAGCTCACCACGGCCCGGGGATGAGTCACCCCTCCACTTT. It codes for CASSPRPGDESPLHF. The V call is TRBV18, the J call TRBJ1-6; D call uncertain. Germline assignment: CDR1 KGHSH and CDR2 LQKENI. Deletions cut 1 base from V and 10 bases from J, with 14 bases between. The CDR3 spans 15 residues.